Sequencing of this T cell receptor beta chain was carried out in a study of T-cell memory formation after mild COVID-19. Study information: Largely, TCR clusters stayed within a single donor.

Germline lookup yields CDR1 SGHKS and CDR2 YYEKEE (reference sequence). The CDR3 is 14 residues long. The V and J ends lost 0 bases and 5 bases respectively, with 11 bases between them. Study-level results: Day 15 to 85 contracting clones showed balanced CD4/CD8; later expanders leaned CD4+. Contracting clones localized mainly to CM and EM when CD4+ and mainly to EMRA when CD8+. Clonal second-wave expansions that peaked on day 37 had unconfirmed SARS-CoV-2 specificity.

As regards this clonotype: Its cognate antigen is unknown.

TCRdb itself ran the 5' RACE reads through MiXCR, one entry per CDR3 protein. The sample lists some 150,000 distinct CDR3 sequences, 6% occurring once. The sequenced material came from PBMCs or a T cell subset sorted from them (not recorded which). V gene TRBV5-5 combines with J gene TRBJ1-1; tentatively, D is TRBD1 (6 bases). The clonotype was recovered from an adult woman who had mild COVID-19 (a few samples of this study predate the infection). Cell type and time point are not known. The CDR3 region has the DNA TGTGCCAGCAGCTTGGAAGGGGGTAAGACTGAAGCTTTCTTT. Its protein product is CASSLEGGKTEAFF.